One sample yielded the 14 T cell receptor beta chains listed below, sequenced in a study of identical twins. Each CDR3 protein gets one entry after TCRdb re-called the 5' RACE reads with MiXCR. The sample yields 700,000 to 950,000 distinct CDR3 sequences, 9% to 15% seen once. Separately, the same data were catalogued under a study of yellow fever vaccine responses in identical twins.

Sequences were obtained from PBMCs. All receptors derive from a young woman in good health.

The CDR3, as DNA: TGTGCCAGCAGCCAATGGCCGCGAGGGGACACTGAAGCTTTCTTT. Translating it yields CASSQWPRGDTEAFF. The V gene is TRBV14, the J gene TRBJ1-1; TRBD1 is a possible D gene (5 bases). The CDR3 loop spans 15 amino acids. Trimming took 2 bases from V and 3 from J, leaving 13 bases between them. Germline V gives CDR1 SGHDN, CDR2 FVKESK.

This chain's CDR3 is CASRRTGGEGDTQYF. CDR3 DNA sequence: TGCGCCAGCAGGAGGACAGGGGGCGAAGGAGATACGCAGTATTTT. The V and J genes are TRBV10-2 and TRBJ2-3, with TRBD1 matching 11 bases. This CDR3 region has 15 residues. J lost 5 bases, V lost 6 bases, and 7 bases had no gene match. Germline V lookup: CDR1 WSHSY, CDR2 SAAADI.

This clonotype was counted between two and nine times. The rearrangement joins TRBV7-8 to TRBJ2-7; the D gene is possibly TRBD1 (6 bases). Germline V gives CDR1 SGHVS, CDR2 FQNEAQ. The CDR3 is made up of 14 amino acids. Trimming took off 1 base at V and 7 bases at J, with 14 bases between the two ends. Here the CDR3 DNA reads TGTGCCAGCAGCTTAGGTGTGGTAGGGGGTGAGCAGTACTTC. It translates to CASSLGVVGGEQYF.

The J gene is TRBJ2-1, the V gene TRBV12-5; 13 bases are shared with TRBD2. The CDR3 contains 16 residues. J gave up 4 bases and V 6 bases, and 6 bases lay outside the gene matches. Germline-derived CDR1 and CDR2 are LGHNT and FRNRAP. The CDR3 spells CASGRGLAGPYNEQFF. The CDR3 DNA follows: TGTGCTAGTGGACGGGGACTAGCGGGACCATACAATGAGCAGTTCTTC.

The chain joins TRBV11-3 to TRBJ1-1; the D is unclear. The CDR3 runs to 12 residues. CDR1 and CDR2 from the germline V gene are SGHNT and YENEEA. Trimming stripped 5 bases from V and 7 bases from J, with 11 bases between. CDR3 coding DNA: TGTGCCAGCAGCCTCGGGTTTTTTGAAGCTTTCTTT. Translation: CASSLGFFEAFF.

This clonotype was counted only a few times. The chain carries TRBV18 and TRBJ1-2; a possible D gene is TRBD1 (5 bases). Trimming pared 0 bases from V and 12 bases from J, leaving 14 bases between. Germline V CDR1 and CDR2: KGHSH, LQKENI. The CDR3 is 13 amino acids. The CDR3 DNA reads as TGTGCCAGCTCACCACCAACGGAGGGGCGAGACACCTTC. This codes for CASSPPTEGRDTF.

The genes are TRBV12-5 and TRBJ1-1; perhaps TRBD1 as D (5 bases). The CDR3 is 13 amino acids. Trimming left V 1 base short and J 4 bases short, with 7 bases between. Germline assignment: CDR1 LGHNT and CDR2 FRNRAP. CDR3 sequence (DNA): TGTGCTAGTGGTTTGGACAGGACCACTGAAGCTTTCTTT. It is translated as CASGLDRTTEAFF.

This chain uses TRBV6-5 with TRBJ2-2; a weak D match, TRBD2 (6 bases). The V end was cut by 4 bases, the J end by 1 base, with 13 bases between. The CDR3 spans 16 residues. The germline CDR1 and CDR2 sequences are MNHEY and SVGAGI. CDR3 DNA sequence: TGTGCCAGCAGTTGGAGGGGACGTGGGAACACCGGGGAGCTGTTTTTT. Translation gives CASSWRGRGNTGELFF.

A single count supports this clonotype. The junction departs from germline at one end; a sequencing error may be responsible. This sequence joins TRBV7-9 and TRBJ2-1; 7 nucleotides line up with TRBD1. The germline CDR1 and CDR2 sequences are SEHNR and FQNEAQ (reference sequence). The CDR3 length is 13 residues. CDR3: CAGRAGGLGEQFF. The CDR3, as DNA: TGTGCCGGCAGGGCAGGGGGATTGGGTGAGCAGTTCTTC.

The V call is TRBV20-1, the J call TRBJ2-2, with 8 bases aligning to TRBD1. CDR1 is DFQATT, CDR2 SNEGSKA, per germline (reference sequence). The trim removed 2 bases at V and 1 base at J, leaving 6 bases unmatched. CDR3 length equals 16 residues. The CDR3 DNA follows: TGCAGTGCTAGACCCGAGGACAGGGTGAACACCGGGGAGCTGTTTTTT. Translated, it gives CSARPEDRVNTGELFF.

This clonotype was picked up a small number of times. CDR3 nucleotide sequence: TGTGCCAGCAGCTTTATGGCGGGACAATCCACAGATACGCAGTATTTT. Its translation: CASSFMAGQSTDTQYF. The rearrangement links TRBV5-8 to TRBJ2-3; the D gene could be TRBD1 or TRBD2 (6 bases each). The CDR3 runs 16 residues. From germline, CDR1 is SGHTS and CDR2 YDEGEE. Trimming took off 2 bases at V and 2 bases at J, with 15 bases between the two ends.

This clonotype was recorded a few times. The chain recombines TRBV6-4 with TRBJ2-1; D may be TRBD2 (13 bases). This CDR3 has 22 amino acids. V lost 7 bases, J lost 10 bases, and 44 bases lay in between. Germline V gene sequence: CDR1 MRHNA, CDR2 SNTAGT. The CDR3 sequence is CASKGTGGSQTSGRLIPGEQFF. In nucleotides, the CDR3 is TGTGCCAGCAAAGGGACAGGGGGCTCGCAGACTAGCGGGAGGTTAATTCCGGGAGAGCAGTTCTTC.

This chain uses TRBV7-2 with TRBJ1-3; unclear D gene. CDR1 and CDR2 (germline): SGHTA, FQGNSA. The CDR3 contains 17 residues. V lost 1 base and J 5 bases, leaving 18 bases between the germline ends. The CDR3, as DNA: TGTGCCAGCAGCTTAGTAGCCCGGCCCACCGGTCGAAACACCATATATTTT. The encoded protein is CASSLVARPTGRNTIYF.

A few counts support this clonotype. The chain carries TRBV27 and TRBJ2-5; D possibly corresponds to TRBD1 (5 bases). The V end was cut by 4 bases, the J end by 0 bases, with 9 bases between. Germline V CDR1 and CDR2: MNHEY, SMNVEV (reference sequence). This CDR3 contains 14 residues. The CDR3 sequence is CASSSLGDQETQYF. Written as DNA, the CDR3 is TGTGCCAGCAGTTCCCTAGGGGACCAAGAGACCCAGTACTTC.